What follows are 10 T cell receptor beta chains derived from one specimen sequenced in a study of response to subunit inactivated influenza vaccine. Each CDR3 protein gets one entry after TCRdb re-called the RT-PCR reads with MiXCR. The table records hundreds of thousands of distinct CDR3 sequences, more than 11% of them present only once. The sequencing used PBMCs from blood, collected around 14 days before vaccination. Receptors were obtained from a man aged 50-60 years who received an inactivated influenza vaccine.

This clonotype was seen more than once but under ten times. The chain joins TRBV5-1 to TRBJ2-7; 9 bases are shared with TRBD1. J gave up 2 bases and V 1 base, and 4 bases lay outside the gene matches. CDR1 is SGHRS, CDR2 YFSETQ, per germline. The CDR3 has 15 residues. The CDR3 loop reads CASSLFGTGPYEQYF. DNA for the CDR3: TGCGCCAGCAGCTTGTTTGGGACAGGGCCCTACGAGCAGTACTTC.

The chain joins TRBV9 to TRBJ2-7; 12 bases align to TRBD2. This CDR3 spans 15 amino acids. The J segment lost 4 bases and the V segment lost 2 bases, leaving 4 bases of the junction unmatched. Looked up from germline, CDR1 is SGDLS and CDR2 is YYNGEE. CDR3 DNA: TGTGCCAGCAGCGTGGATCTAGCGGGAGGGTACGAGCAGTACTTC. Translated, it gives CASSVDLAGGYEQYF.

V usage is TRBV7-2 and J usage is TRBJ1-1, with 7 bases aligning to TRBD1. Trimming cost V 5 bases and J 2 bases; bases outside gene matches: 8. Germline CDR1 and CDR2: SGHTA and FQGNSA. CDR3 length: 15 residues. In DNA form, the CDR3 reads TGTGCCAGCAGCACCGCAGGGGGAAGAAACACTGAAGCTTTCTTT. Protein sequence: CASSTAGGRNTEAFF.

This clonotype was recorded many times. The V gene is TRBV5-1, the J gene TRBJ1-2; 10 nucleotides agree with TRBD1. The germline gives CDR1 SGHRS, CDR2 YFSETQ. Losses at the gene ends were 3 bases for V and 2 bases for J; bases not matched to a gene: 10. The CDR3 has 17 amino acids. The CDR3: CASSWTGGSDSNYGYTF. The CDR3 nucleotides are TGCGCCAGCAGCTGGACAGGGGGATCTGACTCAAACTATGGCTACACCTTC.

This rearrangement joins TRBV28 to TRBJ2-3; no clear D gene. Trimming shortened V by 6 bases and J by 6 bases, and 19 bases separated the two germline ends. Germline assignment: CDR1 MDHEN and CDR2 SYDVKM. The CDR3 covers 15 residues. CDR3 sequence: CASSRVNSDLDTQYF. CDR3 DNA sequence: TGTGCCAGCAGCAGAGTTAATTCGGACCTGGATACGCAGTATTTT.

V usage is TRBV12-3 or TRBV12-4 and J usage is TRBJ1-1; no definite D call. Trimming cost V 5 bases and J 2 bases, with 15 bases left between them. The CDR3 is 15 residues long. This chain's CDR3 is CASSPGRLSNTEAFF. The CDR3 region has the DNA TGTGCCAGCAGTCCCGGGAGGTTGTCCAACACTGAAGCTTTCTTT.

The chain is built from TRBV7-2 and TRBJ1-5; D gene unclear. V was clipped by 1 base and J by 0 bases, with 10 bases between them. This CDR3 comprises 16 residues. CDR1 and CDR2 from the germline V gene are SGHTA and FQGNSA. The chain's CDR3 is CASSLVSRASNQPQHF. Written as DNA, the CDR3 is TGTGCCAGCAGCTTAGTGTCGCGAGCTAGCAATCAGCCCCAGCATTTT.

This clonotype turned up a few times. The chain recombines TRBV3-1 with TRBJ2-5, with D possibly TRBD2 on 6 matching bases. Germline CDR1 reads LGHDT; CDR2 reads YNNKEL (reference sequence). V gave up 8 bases and J gave up 2 bases, with 15 bases separating them. There are 14 residues in the CDR3. The CDR3 nucleotides read TGTGCCAGCTGCGGGGACGGAAGACAAGAGACCCAGTACTTC. This translates into CASCGDGRQETQYF.

This clonotype was seen just once. DNA of the CDR3: TGCAGCGTCGGGACAGCCTCTAATGAAAAACTGTTTTTT. Amino acid sequence: CSVGTASNEKLFF. The chain recombines TRBV29-1 with TRBJ1-4, with TRBD1 matching 7 bases. Germline CDR1 SQVTM, CDR2 ANQGSEA. This CDR3 is built from 13 residues. The trim removed 6 bases at V and 3 bases at J, leaving 4 bases unmatched.

This clonotype has more than one count but fewer than ten. The CDR3 here is CSASPRGQVRNQPQHF. In DNA form, the CDR3 reads TGCAGTGCTAGCCCCCGGGGCCAGGTACGCAATCAGCCCCAGCATTTT. The chain carries TRBV20-1 and TRBJ1-5; perhaps TRBD1 as D (5 bases). This CDR3 has 16 amino acids. In germline, CDR1 is DFQATT, CDR2 SNEGSKA (reference sequence). Trimming left V 3 bases short and J 2 bases short, with 17 bases between.